Following are 8 T cell receptor beta chains from one sample sequenced in a study of CD8 T cells in Susac syndrome. Reverse transcription of about 0.5 to 1 ug RNA was performed with random hexamers. TCRdb redid the calling of the immunoSEQ multiplex PCR reads with MiXCR, one entry per CDR3 protein. The sample holds 80,000 to 90,000 distinct CDR3 sequences; 95% are singletons and the top ten take approximately 0.49%. Specimen: CD8+ T cells from PBMCs. All receptors come from a human donor with Susac syndrome.

This chain uses TRBV3-1 with TRBJ2-7; D could derive from TRBD1 or TRBD2 (6 bases each). The germline V gene encodes CDR1 LGHDT and CDR2 YNNKEL (reference sequence). The CDR3 has 15 amino acids. V was pared by 3 bases and J by 7 bases, with 19 bases between. CDR3 in DNA: TGTGCCAGCAGCCAGACCTCTGGGGGGCTGGGGGAGCAGTACTTC. The encoded protein is CASSQTSGGLGEQYF.

J is TRBJ1-5 and V is TRBV15, with D unclear. CDR3 size: 16 residues. The germline CDR1 and CDR2 sequences are LNHNV and YYDKDF (reference sequence). V was trimmed by 5 bases and J by 0 bases, leaving 14 bases between them. Here the CDR3 reads CATSQTRVYSNQPQHF. The CDR3 DNA follows: TGTGCCACCAGCCAAACGCGGGTCTATAGCAATCAGCCCCAGCATTTT.

The chain has TRBV5-6 and TRBJ1-5; TRBD1 aligns across 9 bases. The V gene end was trimmed by 2 bases and the J gene end by 4 bases; junction bases not matched to a gene: 1. CDR1 and CDR2 (germline): SGHDT, YYEEEE. CDR3 length: 14 residues. As DNA, the CDR3 is TGTGCCAGCAGCTTCGGGACAGGGAATCAGCCCCAGCATTTT. Translation: CASSFGTGNQPQHF.

J is TRBJ2-7 and V is TRBV20-1, with a possible D match to TRBD2 (7 bases). Germline V gene sequence: CDR1 DFQATT, CDR2 SNEGSKA (reference sequence). The CDR3 totals 15 residues. V was shortened by 0 bases and J by 2 bases, with 14 bases between the two germline ends. The CDR3 region is CSARETRGGAYEQYF. CDR3 coding DNA: TGCAGTGCTAGAGAGACTCGAGGGGGGGCCTACGAGCAGTACTTC.

V usage is TRBV30 and J usage is TRBJ2-7; 8 nucleotides agree with TRBD1. The CDR3 totals 11 residues. V dropped 5 bases and J dropped 7; count of bases not matched to a gene: 4. The germline V gene has CDR1 GTSNPN and CDR2 SVGIG (reference sequence). CDR3 amino acids: CAWGQGGEQYF. CDR3 coding DNA: TGTGCCTGGGGACAGGGCGGGGAGCAGTACTTC.

J is TRBJ1-2 and V is TRBV12-3 or TRBV12-4; D call uncertain. The V and J ends lost 5 bases and 3 bases respectively, with 19 bases between them. The CDR3 is 16 amino acids. The CDR3 loop is CASSLPLVGRDYGYTF. The CDR3 DNA is TGTGCCAGCAGTCTCCCTCTGGTTGGGAGGGACTATGGCTACACCTTC.

The J gene is TRBJ1-1, the V gene TRBV29-1, with a possible D match to TRBD1 (5 bases). Deletions cut 6 bases from V and 3 bases from J, with 11 bases between. This CDR3 region has 12 residues. The germline V gene has CDR1 SQVTM and CDR2 ANQGSEA. DNA of the CDR3: TGCAGCGTGGAGACAGCGGACACTGAAGCTTTCTTT. It codes for CSVETADTEAFF. Full variable domain (remainder filled in from reference TRBV29-1 and TRBJ1-1): SAVISQKPSRDICQRGTSLTIQCQVDSQVTMMFWYRQQPGQSLTLIATANQGSEATYESGFVIDKFPISRPNLTFSTLTVSNMSPEDSSIYLCSVETADTEAFFGQGTRLTVV.

V and J are TRBV23-1 and TRBJ2-7; 7 positions match TRBD1. TRBV23-1 is an open reading frame, and its role is uncertain. The CDR3 extends over 15 amino acids. Trimming removed 5 bases from V and 7 bases from J; junction bases left unmatched: 14. Written as DNA, the CDR3 is TGCGCCAGCAGTGTTCAGACAGGGACGTTGGGGGAGCAGTACTTC. This sequence encodes CASSVQTGTLGEQYF.